Given below is one T cell receptor beta chain in context. The data were obtained in a study of T cells after yellow fever vaccination. One entry per CDR3 protein results from TCRdb running MiXCR on the 5' RACE reads. The sample holds some 600,000 distinct CDR3 sequences, about a sixth seen once. The CDR3 sequence is 13 residues long. Germline values: CDR1 SGHNT, CDR2 YYREEE (reference sequence). Trimming removed 3 bases at V and 8 bases at J, with 14 bases between. Sequencing used PBMCs, obtained less than 6 days after the first yellow fever vaccination. The source is a man aged 18 to 29 who received the YFV17D yellow fever vaccine. This chain connects TRBV5-4 to TRBJ1-2; the D gene is possibly TRBD1 (6 bases). The chain's CDR3 is CASSYKGVEGYTF. The CDR3 DNA is TGTGCCAGCAGCTATAAGGGGGTCGAGGGCTACACCTTC. Using reference TRBV5-4 and TRBJ1-2 for the parts outside the CDR3, the full variable domain is ETGVTQSPTHLIKTRGQQVTLRCSSQSGHNTVSWYQQALGQGPQFIFQYYREEENGRGNFPPRFSGLQFPNYSSELNVNALELDDSALYLCASSYKGVEGYTFGSGTRLTVV.